This T cell receptor beta chain was obtained from a study of cytomegalovirus exposure and HLA in healthy donors (dated by TCRdb to 2016 to 2017). Background for the entire study: An earlier analysis of approximately 640 of the donors reported approximately 300 Gb of sequence data and 117 million unique TCR beta sequences from 190 million or so T cells. An early release that covered about 640 HLA-typed donors contained around 300 gigabases of sequencing data and about 93 million unique TCR sequences. The genetic ancestry cluster associated with self-reported Caucasian donors included about four fifths of the roughly 400 genotyped donors. The study aimed to test whether cataloging public T cell receptors could reveal signatures of past pathogen exposure. Using immunosequencing, the study profiled T cell repertoires from about 650 subjects and related those repertoires to cytomegalovirus serostatus. In addition to the first cohort of 666 subjects, a separate validation cohort of 120 different subjects was used. To predict cytomegalovirus infection status, the study combined high-throughput TCR immunosequencing, statistical association of individual TCRs with disease status, and machine learning. A later analysis re-examined previously published TCR beta repertoires from hundreds of donors and added high-resolution HLA genotyping to investigate patterns of TCR occurrence. Rather than using new phenotypic data, the later analysis identified candidate immune exposures from TCR beta sequences and from how often those sequences occurred across donors. An earlier analysis of roughly 580 of the donors used high-throughput TCR beta sequencing to judge whether each TCR beta V gene segment behaved as functional or pseudogenic. Alongside the repertoire data, information on donor age, sex, ethnicity and CMV serostatus was compiled. In a later genetic analysis, genome-wide SNP genotypes for about three fifths of the roughly 670 donors were used, and that subset was treated as a discovery cohort. All discovery cohort repertoires had been generated on a single sequencing platform. HLA typing covered class I and class II loci at four-digit resolution. The number of typed donors differed by locus: about 620-630 for A, B, C, DRB1 and DQB1; 522 for DQA1; around 610 for DPA1; and around 450 for DPB1. Because of strong linkage in the cohort, roughly 5 DR-DQ haplotypes were treated as single units for association and clustering. Across about 380 genotyped donors of the cohort, an average of about 240,000 unique TCR beta nucleotide sequences per donor were sequenced, and roughly a sixth of those sequences were non-productive. What the work shows at the level of the full study, not this receptor alone: A cluster of highly shared sequence variants was judged likely to be a technical artifact of the sequencing pipeline. Most TCR sequences were seen in very few donors, while some public TCRs were found in many individuals. Some IMGT-functional V segments, including TRBV6-2 and TRBV6-3, could not be distinguished by the 87-base-pair reads and were therefore excluded. In an earlier analysis of fewer than 700 of the donors, most TCR beta V segments appeared in productive rearrangements about 90% or about 30% of the time, broadly matching IMGT annotations. Because HLA typing was missing for some donors at each locus, association tests included only the typed subset. Presence/absence analyses assumed roughly uniform sequencing depth across donors, an assumption that may not hold. A later analysis found that most CMV-associated TCR beta chains appeared HLA-restricted, with HLA associations seemingly driven largely by CMV exposure. Strong co-occurrence of HLA alleles, especially DR and DQ, made assigning TCR associations to individual alleles difficult. The earlier analysis of around 600 of the donors excluded roughly 17 rarely observed V segments, including chromosome 9 orphons, because counts were too low. A later analysis reported that several top co-occurrence clusters appeared linked to parvovirus B19, influenza, CMV and Epstein-Barr virus. A later genetic analysis reported fewer N-insertions in productive TCRs among donors in an Asian-associated ancestry cluster than the roughly 700-donor mean. A further reported finding was that TCR beta sequences accurately predicted the HLA-A and HLA-B alleles for most subjects in the first cohort. In a later analysis, HLA-associated TCR beta chains showed more clonal expansion and lower generation probabilities than non-associated chains that were equally common. A later analysis associated 16,951 TCR beta sequences with specific HLA alleles at a false discovery rate of 0.05. The authors suggested that the approach could potentially be extended to other disease states and immunological phenotypes. In a later genetic analysis, a missense DCLRE1C variant was associated with V-gene and J-gene trimming of TCR beta chains, and the association was replicated in an independent cohort. The study gave a list of 150 to 200 TCR beta chains associated with cytomegalovirus. Linkage disequilibrium might explain the correlated functional status among segregating V segments, but an unknown experimental factor could not be excluded. The cohort was sequenced for TCR beta chains only, and without alpha or paired-chain data the features that could be detected were limited. According to a later analysis, TCR association rates differed among HLA loci, with DRB1 alleles showing the most associated TCRs and HLA-C alleles showing the fewest. CMV serostatus was the only immune exposure information available for the cohort. In vitro tests confirmed that three of the cytomegalovirus-associated TCR beta chains recognize cytomegalovirus antigens. The classifier was reported to diagnose cytomegalovirus status with high specificity and sensitivity in both the original cohort and the validation cohort.

The cohort consisted of 600 to 700 healthy bone marrow donors. Cohort members were all nominally healthy when sampled, although unrecorded immune exposures were likely present. The donor tested CMV seropositive, placing the donor among the 310 or so seropositive members of the cohort. Every donor gave a peripheral blood sample, and the peripheral blood mononuclear cells from that sample were used for TCR beta sequencing. The Qiagen DNeasy Blood Extraction Kit was used to extract genomic DNA from the blood cell samples. Libraries were made using the immunoSEQ multiplex PCR assay. A mixture of 60 forward primers for TCR Vbeta segments and 13 reverse primers for TCR Jbeta segments was used in the multiplex PCR. A multiplex PCR assay on genomic DNA amplified the CDR3 region of rearranged TCR beta genes. The amplified TCR beta libraries were sequenced on the Illumina HiSeq System as 87-base-pair reads. Regarding the original processing steps: A later analysis tallied around 87 million unique TCR beta chains across the 700 or so repertoires, and approximately 12 million of those chains were shared by two or more donors. Raw reads were error-corrected and collapsed into unique sequences by a nearest-neighbor algorithm in which closely related sequences were merged to remove PCR and sequencing errors. V, D and J gene segments were assigned by aligning CDR3 sequences to IMGT reference sequences. For a sequence to be retained, at least a six-nucleotide match to both a V gene segment and a J gene segment was required. A rearrangement counted as productive if the CDR3 had no stop codons and remained in frame with V and J, and every other rearrangement counted as non-productive. Following IMGT convention, CDR3 was defined as the stretch from the second conserved V-encoded cysteine up to the conserved J-encoded phenylalanine. The earlier analysis of more than 450 of the donors excluded sequences that lacked an unambiguous match to a single V gene segment. An earlier analysis of some 610 of the donors called V segments functional above 56.7% productive rearrangements and segregating when the between-donor standard deviation exceeded 5%. A statistical classification framework was built to diagnose cytomegalovirus status from the catalog of TCR beta chain sequences. A later analysis assigned V and J genes by comparing TCR nucleotide sequences with IMGT/GENE-DB human TR gene sequences. The TCRdist pipeline was used in a later analysis to assign CDR3 sequences and most-parsimonious VDJ recombination scenarios. In a later analysis, each TCR beta chain was defined by its CDR3 amino acid sequence together with its V-gene family, and reads without a unique V-gene family were excluded. In a later analysis, around 650 highly shared, low-generation-probability nucleotide sequences were removed to address suspected cross-contamination and a sequencing artifact. A later analysis calculated a clonal expansion index for each public chain from normalized within-repertoire ranks of inferred template counts. Generation probabilities in a later analysis came from a VDJ recombination model fitted to out-of-frame rearrangements, and those results were checked against IGoR. Hypergeometric tests were used in a later analysis to score TCR-TCR, TCR-HLA and TCR-CMV co-occurrence, with a repertoire-size bias correction applied to the TCR pairs. A later analysis estimated false discovery rates by permuting HLA or CMV assignments 20 times. A later analysis grouped co-occurring TCRs with DBSCAN, adding TCRdist sequence similarity when clustering within HLA-allele-positive subsets. Repertoires with fewer than 30,000 or more than 120,000 public chains were left out of co-occurrence clustering, as were five repertoires with anomalous nucleotide sharing. In its TCRdb copy, this immuneACCESS table keeps in-frame sequences only and misses some clones. Where compared with another copy, unresolved V genes explain less than half of these, and the others have no known cause. For V, J and clone size, that table is used; D and trimming come from the DNA. The table for this sample lists approximately 85,000 clones; approximately 80% of them were counted only once. The ten top clones hold approximately 23% of the sample.

At the junction V is shortened by 5 bases and J by 3 bases; bases outside the gene matches: 10. CDR1 and CDR2 are drawn from the germline V gene: SGHTA, FQGTGA. The CDR3 has 17 amino acids, counting the end cysteine and phenylalanine. Only the CDR3 DNA stays, 51 bases, in frame from base 1. On this clone itself: The antigen this receptor binds is unknown. One base away there is no much larger clone; base qualities are not given.

The TCR originated in a woman aged 45 to 65 in good health and CMV-seropositive. Input material: PBMCs. The chain was built from TRBV7-3 and TRBJ2-3, and 11 bases in between align with TRBD2. Read as DNA, the sequence is TGTGCCAGCAGCCTAGCTGCTACTAGCGGGGGAACAGATACGCAGTATTTT. It translates to CASSLAATSGGTDTQYF.